One sample yielded the 9 T cell receptor beta chains listed below, sequenced in a study of blood T cell repertoires in COVID-19. Profiled with immunoSEQ multiplex PCR; TCRdb holds only in-frame clones, not every one. The table records approximately 220,000 clones, around nine tenths of them present only once. Sequencing used PBMCs or T cells enriched from blood (not recorded which). The source of these receptors is a woman aged 30 to 39 who had been exposed to COVID-19.

The count of this clone is one. The CDR3 DNA reads as TGTGCCAGCAGCTTATCCGGCGGGGGGGCCCCACTAGGCTCCTACAATGAGCAGTTCTTC. Amino acids: CASSLSGGGAPLGSYNEQFF. The gene calls are TRBV7-6 and TRBJ2-1; the match to TRBD2 covers 9 bases. Germline trimming cut 2 bases from V and 0 bases from J; bases unmatched to any gene: 14. This CDR3 comprises 20 residues. Germline-derived CDR1 and CDR2 are SGHVS and FNYEAQ.

V is TRBV5-1 and J is TRBJ1-4; D unresolved. Germline V gene data show CDR1 as SGHRS and CDR2 as YFSETQ. The CDR3 has 14 amino acids. V dropped 2 bases and J dropped 5 bases, with 10 bases sitting between them. The CDR3 bases are TGCGCCAGCAGCTTAAGCGACCCAAATGAAAAACTGTTTTTT. It encodes CASSLSDPNEKLFF.

This sequence joins TRBV7-2 and TRBJ2-7, with 8 bases identical to TRBD2. Germline trimming cut 8 bases from V and 3 bases from J; bases unmatched to any gene: 6. Per germline, CDR1 SGHTA and CDR2 FQGNSA. The CDR3 length is 13 residues. Written as DNA, the CDR3 is TGTGCCAGCGAAGCGGGGGACCACTACGAGCAGTACTTC. It specifies CASEAGDHYEQYF. Full variable domain (rest looked up from reference TRBV7-2 and TRBJ2-7): GAGVSQSPSNKVTEKGKDVELRCDPISGHTALYWYRQSLGQGLEFLIYFQGNSAPDKSGLPSDRFSAERTGGSVSTLTIQRTQQEDSAVYLCASEAGDHYEQYFGPGTRLTVT.

V and J are TRBV5-1 and TRBJ1-3; D remains unclear. The germline gives CDR1 SGHRS, CDR2 YFSETQ. The CDR3 length is 14 residues. V lost 5 bases, J lost 0 bases, and 9 bases lay in between. As DNA, the CDR3 is TGCGCCAGCAGTCTGGAGAGCTCTGGAAACACCATATATTTT. Its protein product is CASSLESSGNTIYF.

The chain couples TRBV29-1 to TRBJ1-1; tentatively, D is TRBD1 (5 bases). Between the trimmed V and J ends, which lost 3 bases and 7 bases, there was a span of 12 bases. The CDR3 spans 12 residues. Looked up from germline, CDR1 is SQVTM and CDR2 is ANQGSEA. The CDR3 DNA reads TGCAGCGTTGATAAGGGGCACGGTGAAGCTTTCTTT. Amino acids: CSVDKGHGEAFF. Based on the CDR3 plus reference TRBV29-1 and TRBJ1-1, the full variable domain is SAVISQKPSRDICQRGTSLTIQCQVDSQVTMMFWYRQQPGQSLTLIATANQGSEATYESGFVIDKFPISRPNLTFSTLTVSNMSPEDSSIYLCSVDKGHGEAFFGQGTRLTVV.

The genes are TRBV7-8 and TRBJ1-6; D remains unclear. This CDR3 contains 13 residues. In germline, CDR1 is SGHVS, CDR2 FQNEAQ. The V gene lost 4 bases and the J gene lost 6 bases, with 7 bases spanning the gap. The CDR3 region is CASSYFRNSPLHF. DNA for the CDR3: TGTGCCAGCAGCTATTTTCGTAATTCACCCCTCCACTTT.

The J gene is TRBJ1-4, the V gene TRBV2; no clear D. CDR1 is SNHLY and CDR2 is FYNNEI in the germline V gene. Trimming shortened V by 4 bases and J by 7 bases, and 7 bases separated the two germline ends. The CDR3 contains 12 residues. Here the CDR3 DNA reads TGTGCCAGCAGTGGAATCGGTGAAAAACTGTTTTTT. This encodes CASSGIGEKLFF.

The chain combines TRBV25-1 with TRBJ2-5, with D hard to call. CDR1 is MGHDK and CDR2 is SYGVNS in the germline V gene. The V and J ends lost 2 bases and 2 bases respectively, with 12 bases between them. CDR3 length: 15 amino acids. The CDR3 protein is CASSEGRGLQETQYF. The CDR3 bases are TGTGCCAGCAGTGAAGGGCGTGGTCTTCAAGAGACCCAGTACTTC.

This clone appeared once. The V call is TRBV19, the J call TRBJ2-7; tentative D call: TRBD1 (5 bases). The CDR3 runs 15 residues. Germline V lookup: CDR1 LNHDA, CDR2 SQIVND (reference sequence). V was pared by 2 bases and J by 4 bases, with 15 bases between. CDR3 in amino acids: CASSIIGQGPYEQYF. CDR3 nucleotide sequence: TGTGCCAGTAGTATAATCGGACAAGGACCTTACGAGCAGTACTTC.